The clone carrying this T cell receptor (beta chain) was observed at least ten times. The sample belongs to a study of T cells after yellow fever vaccination. Whole-study context: Fractions of low cell number were prepared using SMART-Seq v4 Ultra Low Input.

TCRdb itself ran the 5' RACE reads through MiXCR, one entry per CDR3 protein. The table shows some 300,000 distinct CDR3 sequences, with 3.6% occurring only once. V lost 5 bases to trimming and J lost 1 base, with 14 bases between them. There are 15 residues in the CDR3. Germline V gene sequence: CDR1 MDHEN, CDR2 SYDVKM. The source is a young man who received the YFV17D yellow fever vaccine. V usage is TRBV28 and J usage is TRBJ1-1, with D perhaps TRBD1 (5 bases). Sequences were derived from PBMCs, sampled on the day of the yellow fever booster vaccination. CDR3 in DNA: TGTGCCAGCAGTCAGCCGGGACTCTGGAACACTGAAGCTTTCTTT. Amino acids: CASSQPGLWNTEAFF. The full variable domain, completed using reference TRBV28 and TRBJ1-1, is DVKVTQSSRYLVKRTGEKVFLECVQDMDHENMFWYRQDPGLGLRLIYFSYDVKMKEKGDIPEGYSVSREKKERFSLILESASTNQTSMYLCASSQPGLWNTEAFFGQGTRLTVV.